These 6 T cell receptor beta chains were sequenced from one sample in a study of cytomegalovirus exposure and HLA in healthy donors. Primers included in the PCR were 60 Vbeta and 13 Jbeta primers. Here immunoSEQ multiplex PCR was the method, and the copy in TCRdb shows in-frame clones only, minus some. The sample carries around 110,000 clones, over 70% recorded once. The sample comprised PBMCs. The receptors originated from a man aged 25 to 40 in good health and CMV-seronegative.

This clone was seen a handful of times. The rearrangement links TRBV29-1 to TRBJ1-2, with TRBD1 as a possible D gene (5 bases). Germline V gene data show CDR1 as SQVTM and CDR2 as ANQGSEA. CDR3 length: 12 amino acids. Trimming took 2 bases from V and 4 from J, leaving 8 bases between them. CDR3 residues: CSVEQGSYGYTF. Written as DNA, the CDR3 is TGCAGCGTTGAACAGGGCAGCTATGGCTACACCTTC. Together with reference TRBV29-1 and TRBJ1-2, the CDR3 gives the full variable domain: SAVISQKPSRDICQRGTSLTIQCQVDSQVTMMFWYRQQPGQSLTLIATANQGSEATYESGFVIDKFPISRPNLTFSTLTVSNMSPEDSSIYLCSVEQGSYGYTFGSGTRLTVV.

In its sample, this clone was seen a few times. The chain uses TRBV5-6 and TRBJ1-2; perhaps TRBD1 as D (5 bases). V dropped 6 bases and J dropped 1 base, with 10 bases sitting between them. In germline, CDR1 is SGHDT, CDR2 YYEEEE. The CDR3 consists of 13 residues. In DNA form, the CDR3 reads TGTGCCAGCACGCGACAGTATAACTATGGCTACACCTTC. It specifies CASTRQYNYGYTF.

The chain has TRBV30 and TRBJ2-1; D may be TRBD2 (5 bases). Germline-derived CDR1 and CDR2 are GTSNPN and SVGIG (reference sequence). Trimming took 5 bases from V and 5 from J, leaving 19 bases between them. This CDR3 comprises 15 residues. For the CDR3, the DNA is TGTGCCTGGCTCCCCGTAGCGAACTACCACAATGAGCAGTTCTTC. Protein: CAWLPVANYHNEQFF.

CDR3 amino acids: CASSWSTGGSYEQYF. The CDR3 DNA reads as TGTGCCAGCAGCTGGTCGACAGGGGGTTCCTACGAGCAGTACTTC. This sequence joins TRBV11-2 and TRBJ2-5; 9 bases are shared with TRBD1. Gene TRBJ2-7 matches the end of the DNA better, so the J call may be wrong. The CDR3 is 15 amino acids. Germline V lookup: CDR1 SGHAT, CDR2 FQNNGV.

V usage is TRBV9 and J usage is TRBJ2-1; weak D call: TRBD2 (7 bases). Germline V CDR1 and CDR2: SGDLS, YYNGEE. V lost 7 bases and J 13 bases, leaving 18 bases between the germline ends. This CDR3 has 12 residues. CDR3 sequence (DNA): TGTGCCAGCGGGGGGGGCGCGTGGGAACAGTTCTTC. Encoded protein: CASGGGAWEQFF.

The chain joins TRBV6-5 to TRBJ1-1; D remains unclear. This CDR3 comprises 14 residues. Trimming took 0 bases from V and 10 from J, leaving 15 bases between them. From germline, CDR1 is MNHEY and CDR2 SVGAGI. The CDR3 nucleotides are TGTGCCAGCAGTTACTCGATCCTGAGGAAAGCAGCTTTCTTT. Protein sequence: CASSYSILRKAAFF.